The 23 T cell receptor beta chains given below trace back to one sample, sequenced in a study of blood T cell repertoires in COVID-19. Clones were sequenced by immunoSEQ multiplex PCR, and TCRdb holds only the in-frame ones, with some missing. The sample has hundreds of thousands of clones, about 82% seen once; the top ten hold more than 9%. The sequenced sample consisted of peripheral blood. These receptors were taken from a woman of 80 years or more with acute or convalescent COVID-19.

This rearrangement joins TRBV25-1 to TRBJ1-2; weak D call: TRBD1 (5 bases). The V gene's germline CDR1 is MGHDK and CDR2 SYGVNS. The CDR3 runs to 16 residues. The ends were cut back, 3 bases at V and 5 bases at J, with 19 bases in the middle. The CDR3 region is CASSDTTREATYGYTF. The CDR3 region has the DNA TGTGCCAGCAGTGATACTACCAGGGAGGCCACGTATGGCTACACCTTC.

This chain joins TRBV7-3 and TRBJ1-1; the D is unclear. The germline V gene has CDR1 SGHTA and CDR2 FQGTGA. V was pared by 5 bases and J by 0 bases, with 7 bases between. This CDR3 region has 13 residues. The CDR3 region is CASSTHMNTEAFF. In nucleotides, the CDR3 is TGTGCCAGCAGCACCCACATGAACACTGAAGCTTTCTTT.

A single count supports this clone. V usage is TRBV10-3 and J usage is TRBJ1-2, with 9 positions matching TRBD1. The CDR3 has 14 residues. The germline V gene encodes CDR1 ENHRY and CDR2 SYGVKD. Trimming cost V 2 bases and J 5 bases; bases outside gene matches: 3. The CDR3 is CAISETGGDYGYTF. The DNA of the CDR3 is TGTGCCATCAGTGAGACAGGGGGCGATTATGGCTACACCTTC.

The sample holds a few counts of this clone. This chain links TRBV14 with TRBJ2-1; D might be TRBD1 (5 bases). Germline CDR1 reads SGHDN; CDR2 reads FVKESK. V was shortened by 2 bases and J by 1 base, with 15 bases between the two germline ends. This CDR3 is built from 17 residues. The CDR3 DNA reads TGTGCCAGCAGCCAAAAAAAGGCAGGGCCTTCCTACAATGAGCAGTTCTTC. Amino acids: CASSQKKAGPSYNEQFF.

V and J are TRBV2 and TRBJ1-5, with TRBD1 identical over 10 bases. With V trimmed by 7 bases and J by 2 bases, 14 bases remained unmatched. Germline values: CDR1 SNHLY, CDR2 FYNNEI. The CDR3 contains 18 residues. CDR3 in amino acids: CASIQDRGRGTGNQPQHF. The CDR3 nucleotides read TGTGCCAGCATTCAAGACAGGGGGCGCGGGACGGGCAATCAGCCCCAGCATTTT.

This sequence joins TRBV10-3 and TRBJ1-3; a weak D match, TRBD1 (5 bases). Trimming removed 0 bases from V and 0 bases from J, with 9 bases in between. There are 16 residues in the CDR3. CDR1 and CDR2 from the germline V gene are ENHRY and SYGVKD. CDR3 region: CAISESGAVSGNTIYF. CDR3 DNA sequence: TGTGCCATCAGTGAGTCTGGGGCGGTCTCTGGAAACACCATATATTTT.

The V call is TRBV4-2, the J call TRBJ2-3, with a possible D match to TRBD1 (6 bases). Deletions cut 0 bases from V and 4 bases from J, with 14 bases between. Per the germline V gene, CDR1 is LGHNA and CDR2 is YNFKEQ. The CDR3 runs to 16 residues. CDR3 protein: CASSQDPGAGPDTQYF. The CDR3 DNA reads TGTGCCAGCAGCCAAGATCCAGGGGCAGGCCCAGATACGCAGTATTTT.

The sample holds one count of this clone. The chain employs TRBV7-9 and TRBJ2-7; no definite D call. The CDR3 is made up of 13 amino acids. V shed 2 bases and J shed 5 bases, with 10 bases lying between them. Germline lookup yields CDR1 SEHNR and CDR2 FQNEAQ (reference sequence). CDR3 coding DNA: TGTGCCAGCAGCTTATCCTACCGGGACGAGCAGTACTTC. Protein: CASSLSYRDEQYF.

The CDR3 DNA is TGTGCCATCAGTGCTTCCAGCGGGAGCGTCAATGAGCAGTTCTTC. Translation: CAISASSGSVNEQFF. The rearrangement uses TRBV10-3 and TRBJ2-1, with 8 nucleotides matching TRBD2. The CDR3 has 15 amino acids. Looked up from germline, CDR1 is ENHRY and CDR2 is SYGVKD. Losses at the gene ends were 4 bases for V and 6 bases for J; bases not matched to a gene: 8.

The chain uses TRBV7-2 and TRBJ1-2; D may be TRBD1 (5 bases). The ends were cut back, 0 bases at V and 3 bases at J, with 11 bases in the middle. The CDR3 covers 15 residues. Germline V CDR1 and CDR2: SGHTA, FQGNSA. The CDR3 is CASSLARGNDYGYTF. The CDR3 DNA sequence: TGTGCCAGCAGCTTAGCCCGGGGGAACGACTATGGCTACACCTTC.

This clone was counted at least ten times. The chain combines TRBV5-5 with TRBJ2-2, with TRBD2 identical over 8 bases. V gave up 0 bases and J gave up 7 bases; unmatched junction bases: 5. The CDR3 has 15 amino acids. Germline V lookup: CDR1 SGHKS, CDR2 YYEKEE (reference sequence). CDR3 residues: CASSLAGLEGGELFF. CDR3 nucleotide sequence: TGTGCCAGCAGCTTGGCGGGACTAGAGGGCGGGGAGCTGTTTTTT. The complete variable domain, with remaining parts taken from reference TRBV5-5 and TRBJ2-2, reads DAGVTQSPTHLIKTRGQQVTLRCSPISGHKSVSWYQQVLGQGPQFIFQYYEKEERGRGNFPDRFSARQFPNYSSELNVNALLLGDSALYLCASSLAGLEGGELFFGEGSRLTVL.

The J gene is TRBJ2-1, the V gene TRBV3-1 (or the pseudogene TRBV3-2), with 12 bases matching TRBD2. V lost 6 bases to trimming and J lost 3 bases; unmatched junction nucleotides: 6. The germline V gene has CDR1 LGHDT and CDR2 YNNKEL (reference sequence). The CDR3 sequence is 16 residues long. In nucleotides, the CDR3 is TGTGCCAGCAGTTCCCGACTAGCGGGGGACTACAATGAGCAGTTCTTC. Translated: CASSSRLAGDYNEQFF.

The J gene is TRBJ2-2, the V gene TRBV12-3 or TRBV12-4; D is uncertain. This CDR3 region has 13 residues. V lost 6 bases and J 0 bases, leaving 5 bases between the germline ends. CDR3 coding DNA: TGTGCCAGCAGAGCTACGAACACCGGGGAGCTGTTTTTT. Translation gives CASRATNTGELFF.

In its sample, this clone was seen once. The chain employs TRBV20-1 and TRBJ1-2, with 7 bases that match TRBD1. The germline gives CDR1 DFQATT, CDR2 SNEGSKA (reference sequence). Germline trimming cut 3 bases from V and 4 bases from J; bases unmatched to any gene: 2. The CDR3 is 12 amino acids. CDR3: CSASPGGYGYTF. Here the CDR3 DNA reads TGCAGTGCTAGTCCAGGGGGCTATGGCTACACCTTC.

This clone was counted a few times. The V and J genes are TRBV7-2 and TRBJ1-2, with 9 bases matching TRBD1. Germline-derived CDR1 and CDR2 are SGHTA and FQGNSA. The CDR3 is 14 amino acids. J lost 8 bases, V lost 6 bases, and 10 bases had no gene match. The CDR3: CASSPRWTGDGYTF. The CDR3 region has the DNA TGTGCCAGCAGTCCTCGTTGGACAGGGGACGGCTACACCTTC.

This clone has only one observation. V gene TRBV5-6 combines with J gene TRBJ1-5; perhaps TRBD1 as D (5 bases). V dropped 0 bases and J dropped 4 bases, with 11 bases sitting between them. The CDR3 is 15 amino acids. The germline V gene has CDR1 SGHDT and CDR2 YYEEEE. The CDR3 loop is CASSLERGGNQPQHF. CDR3 DNA sequence: TGTGCCAGCAGCTTGGAGCGGGGGGGGAATCAGCCCCAGCATTTT.

This clone was seen only a few times. J is TRBJ1-3 and V is TRBV19; perhaps TRBD1 as D (5 bases). The CDR3 sequence is 13 residues long. Germline loops: CDR1 LNHDA, CDR2 SQIVND (reference sequence). Trimming removed 3 bases at V and 4 bases at J, with 7 bases between. CDR3 DNA sequence: TGTGCCAGTAGTATGGGGCAAGGAAACACCATATATTTT. Translated: CASSMGQGNTIYF. The full variable domain, with the rest looked up from reference TRBV19 and TRBJ1-3, is DGGITQSPKYLFRKEGQNVTLSCEQNLNHDAMYWYRQDPGQGLRLIYYSQIVNDFQKGDIAEGYSVSREKKESFPLTVTSAQKNPTAFYLCASSMGQGNTIYFGEGSWLTVV.

The chain has TRBV5-5 and TRBJ2-5; 8 nucleotides align to TRBD1. The J segment lost 2 bases and the V segment lost 4 bases, leaving 4 bases of the junction unmatched. This CDR3 spans 14 amino acids. The germline CDR1 and CDR2 sequences are SGHKS and YYEKEE (reference sequence). CDR3 sequence reads: CASSRGQEQETQYF. Written as DNA, the CDR3 is TGTGCCAGCAGCCGGGGACAGGAGCAAGAGACCCAGTACTTC.

The chain employs TRBV6-4 and TRBJ2-7; 7 nucleotides agree with TRBD2. Germline CDR1 MRHNA, CDR2 SNTAGT. Losses at the gene ends were 2 bases for V and 0 bases for J; bases not matched to a gene: 10. The CDR3 is made up of 17 amino acids. CDR3 in amino acids: CASSDGGRLAVSYEQYF. CDR3 bases: TGTGCCAGCAGTGACGGGGGTAGGCTAGCGGTCTCCTACGAGCAGTACTTC.

The CDR3 DNA is TGTGCCAGCAGCCAAGTACGAGGCGGGCAGGGGGTCGCCTACGAGCAGTACTTC. It codes for CASSQVRGGQGVAYEQYF. V and J are TRBV14 and TRBJ2-7; TRBD1 agrees at 7 bases. The CDR3 totals 18 residues. J gave up 2 bases and V 1 base, and 14 bases lay outside the gene matches. CDR1 is SGHDN and CDR2 is FVKESK in the germline V gene.

The chain is built from TRBV30 and TRBJ1-6; 8 bases match TRBD1. V lost 2 bases, J lost 9 bases, and 3 bases stayed unmatched. The CDR3 extends over 13 amino acids. Germline V gene lookup returns CDR1 GTSNPN and CDR2 SVGIG (reference sequence). The CDR3 protein is CAWSSQGGSPLHF. The CDR3 coding sequence is TGTGCCTGGAGTTCACAGGGGGGTTCACCCCTCCACTTT.

J is TRBJ1-4 and V is TRBV30, with D hard to call. V was cut by 2 bases and J by 0 bases, with 10 bases left in between. The CDR3 totals 15 residues. Germline V gives CDR1 GTSNPN, CDR2 SVGIG (reference sequence). The DNA of the CDR3 is TGTGCCTGGAGTCCCTCAGGCGCAACTAATGAAAAACTGTTTTTT. This translates into CAWSPSGATNEKLFF.

In nucleotides, the CDR3 is TGTGCCAGCAGCGAGGGACAGCACAATCAGCCCCAGCATTTT. Translating it yields CASSEGQHNQPQHF. V is TRBV5-6 and J is TRBJ1-5, with 7 bases aligning to TRBD1. V dropped 4 bases and J dropped 3; count of bases not matched to a gene: 4. The CDR3 loop spans 14 amino acids. CDR1 is SGHDT, CDR2 YYEEEE, per germline.